The T cell receptor beta chain described here comes from a study of CD8 T cells in Susac syndrome (dated by TCRdb to about 2019). About the investigation overall: Whether CD8+ T cell activation and differentiation in Susac syndrome was antigen driven was tested using repertoire sequencing. The study compared CD8+ T cell repertoire clonality among 12 healthy donors, approximately 14 Susac syndrome patients and roughly 16 multiple sclerosis patients.

Notes on this clonotype: It has no known antigen specificity. There are no base qualities to consult, and no much larger clone falls within one base.

RNA was extracted with the RNeasy kit and 0.5 to 1 ug was reverse transcribed using random hexamers. The immunoSEQ multiplex PCR assay, which covers 54 Vbeta and 13 Jbeta segments, was used to amplify TCR beta CDR3 regions. To correct PCR amplification bias, a synthetic template baseline was used for both primer optimization and computational correction. On the study's bioinformatics: Reads were assigned to V, D and J genes according to IMGT and analyzed in immunoSEQ Analyzer, with only productive sequences retained. Clonality was computed as one minus Shannon entropy normalized by log2 of the number of productive unique sequences. For each patient and control, public and private clones were evaluated among the 100 most prevalent clones. Susac-specific clones were defined as absent from healthy and MS cohorts, 800 to 1,200 published viral clones and other ImmuneACCESS disease sequences. TCRdb trimmed public reads at Q25 via fastp, called clones via MiXCR and kept in-frame beta chains. CDR3 protein sequences are deduplicated, and each keeps its most common genes and DNA. The V and J calls come from TCRdb's annotation, not from the publication. The sample table shows roughly 50,000 distinct CDR3 sequences, and 92% are seen once. The leading ten clones occupy roughly 0.4% of the sample.

Including cysteine and phenylalanine, the CDR3 has 15 amino acids. Here the CDR3 DNA is all that survives: 45 bases in frame from base 1. CDR1 MGHRA and CDR2 YSYEKL are derived from the germline V gene. V sheds 5 bases and J sheds 0 bases, leaving 12 bases between their ends. Peripheral blood CD8+ and CD4+ T cells from healthy donors, Susac syndrome patients and multiple sclerosis patients were profiled by high-throughput TCR beta sequencing. Healthy donors were included as age- and sex-matched controls. Bulk CD8+ and CD4+ T cells were purified by magnetic negative isolation, whereas CD8+ TEMRA cells were enriched by FACS. Blood was drawn into EDTA tubes, processed within 24 hours, and PBMCs were isolated by density gradient centrifugation. PBMCs destined for TCR sequencing were cryopreserved in liquid nitrogen and later thawed in a 37 °C water bath. Purity of sorted or isolated CD4+, CD8+ and CD8+ TEMRA cells was at least 90%.

Study-wide conclusions, independent of this receptor: The number of individuals in the TCR sequencing and HLA analysis was acknowledged as relatively small.

The V and J genes are TRBV4-1 and TRBJ2-3; the D gene remains uncertain. The sequence was collected from a human donor in good health. Sequencing input: CD8+ T cells from PBMCs. The CDR3 reads CASSEASLSTDTQYF. The sequence in DNA is TGCGCCAGCAGCGAGGCCAGTCTTAGCACAGATACGCAGTATTTT.